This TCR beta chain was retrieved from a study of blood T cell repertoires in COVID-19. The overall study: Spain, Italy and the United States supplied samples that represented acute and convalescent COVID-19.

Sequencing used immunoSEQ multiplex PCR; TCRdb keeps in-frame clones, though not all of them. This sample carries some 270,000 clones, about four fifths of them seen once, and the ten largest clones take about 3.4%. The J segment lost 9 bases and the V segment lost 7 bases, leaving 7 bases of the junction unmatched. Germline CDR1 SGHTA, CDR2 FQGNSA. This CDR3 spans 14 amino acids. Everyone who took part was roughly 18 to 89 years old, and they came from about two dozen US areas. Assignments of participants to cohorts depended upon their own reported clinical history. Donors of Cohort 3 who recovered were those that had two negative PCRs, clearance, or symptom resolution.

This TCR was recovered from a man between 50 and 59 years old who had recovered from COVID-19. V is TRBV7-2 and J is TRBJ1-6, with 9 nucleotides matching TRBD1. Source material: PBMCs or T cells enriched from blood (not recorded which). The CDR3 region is CASNLGQGSSPLHF. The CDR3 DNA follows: TGTGCCAGCAACCTGGGACAGGGCAGTTCACCCCTCCACTTT. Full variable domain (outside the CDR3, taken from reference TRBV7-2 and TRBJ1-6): GAGVSQSPSNKVTEKGKDVELRCDPISGHTALYWYRQSLGQGLEFLIYFQGNSAPDKSGLPSDRFSAERTGGSVSTLTIQRTQQEDSAVYLCASNLGQGSSPLHFGNGTRLTVT.